The entry below gives a single T cell receptor beta chain sequence along with its context. Its matching antigen is unknown. Possible read error: a much larger clone is one base away. The data derive from a study of tumor-infiltrating lymphocytes in primary liver carcinoma. Study summary: Tumors were staged T1-T3 N0M0 and measured about 4.2 to 10 cm across. Study-wide findings and caveats: Appearing in all five tumor regions was true of only about 8-24% of top clones. Blood trailed tumors significantly in top-250-clone fraction (p = 0.039). Tumor-adjacent and tumor-blood pairs showed less overlap than tumor region pairs.

Both RNA and DNA were isolated together from roughly 20-30 mg of bulk tissue that had not been sorted. J gave up 0 bases and V 5 bases, and 23 bases lay outside the gene matches. Germline CDR1 SGHVS, CDR2 FQNEAQ. The length of the CDR3 is 23 residues. A primer matching the constant region was used to make TCR beta cDNA from around 460 ng of total RNA. Library construction for TCR beta comprised three nested multiplex PCR rounds performed with slightly modified ARM-PCR. Investigators reported that the first two PCR rounds, at around 9 cycles each, used TRBV1-TRBV30 forward primers with a C-beta reverse primer. TCRdb processed the multiplex PCR reads anew with MiXCR; each CDR3 protein has one entry. The sample shows about 110,000 distinct CDR3 sequences, 50% to 70% of them seen only once.

The sequencing sample was made of liver tumor tissue from sampling region 1. Documented subset: tumor region T1, superior pole. The chain uses TRBV7-8 and TRBJ2-3, with 13 nucleotides matching TRBD2. The clonotype originates from a woman aged 55 to 70 with primary liver carcinoma and hepatitis B virus infection. For the CDR3, the DNA is TGTGCCAGCAGCCGCGAGACTAGCGGGAGGTGGGCGCGGATTACCGTTAGCACAGATACGCAGTATTTT. Protein: CASSRETSGRWARITVSTDTQYF.